What follows describes a single T cell receptor (beta chain). Its antigen is not identified. PCR amplification relied on 60 Vbeta primers (plus 13 Jbeta primers). The data were produced by immunoSEQ multiplex PCR, yet TCRdb's version contains in-frame clones alone and is incomplete. The sample has 140,000 to 150,000 clones, 75% to 85% seen once. The data are from a study of cytomegalovirus exposure and HLA in healthy donors. The study's findings and limits: Immune exposure information available was restricted to CMV serostatus.

V lost 7 bases to trimming and J lost 1 base, with 8 bases between them. The CDR3 loop spans 14 amino acids. Germline loops: CDR1 MNHNS, CDR2 SASEGT. Sequencing used PBMCs. This TCR was recovered from a woman between 18 and 29 years old in good health and CMV-seropositive. The V and J genes are TRBV6-1 and TRBJ2-6; D gene uncertain. The CDR3 reads CASNSRSGANVLTF. CDR3 sequence (DNA): TGTGCCAGCAATTCGAGGTCTGGGGCCAACGTCCTGACTTTC.